Below are 4 T cell receptor beta chains sequenced from a single sample in a study of T cell changes during pregnancy in multiple sclerosis. Data came from immunoSEQ multiplex PCR; TCRdb stores just in-frame clones and leaves some out. The table shows about 70,000 clones, with approximately 90% occurring only once. The specimen was peripheral blood, collected in the second trimester of pregnancy. These receptors all come from a female donor in good health, enrolled as a control in a pregnancy study.

Only a few counts were recorded for this clone. The chain uses TRBV4-3 and TRBJ1-1; D is possibly TRBD1 (5 bases). V lost 1 base, J lost 3 bases, and 18 bases lay in between. The CDR3 runs to 17 residues. Germline CDR1 LGHNA, CDR2 YSLEER. The CDR3 DNA is TGCGCCAGCAGCCAAGGCCGGGTCCTAGAAGGGGACACTGAAGCTTTCTTT. Its protein is CASSQGRVLEGDTEAFF.

J is TRBJ2-7 and V is TRBV7-6; a possible D gene is TRBD2 (6 bases). The germline gives CDR1 SGHVS, CDR2 FNYEAQ. Trimming shortened V by 5 bases and J by 4 bases, and 12 bases separated the two germline ends. The CDR3 contains 13 residues. The CDR3 sequence is CASSTRDLYEQYF. The CDR3 DNA reads TGTGCCAGCAGCACCCGGGACTTGTACGAGCAGTACTTC. The entire variable domain, with the rest obtained from reference TRBV7-6 and TRBJ2-7, is as follows: GAGVSQSPRYKVTKRGQDVALRCDPISGHVSLYWYRQALGQGPEFLTYFNYEAQQDKSGLPNDRFSAERPEGSISTLTIQRTEQRDSAMYRCASSTRDLYEQYFGPGTRLTVT.

The rearrangement joins TRBV6-5 to TRBJ1-5, with 9 bases matching TRBD1. J lost 0 bases, V lost 4 bases, and 4 bases had no gene match. Germline V gene lookup returns CDR1 MNHEY and CDR2 SVGAGI. The CDR3 is made up of 16 amino acids. CDR3 residues: CASSSQGANSNQPQHF. The CDR3, as DNA: TGTGCCAGCAGTTCACAGGGGGCGAATAGCAATCAGCCCCAGCATTTT.

The chain couples TRBV6-6 to TRBJ1-6, with D possibly matching TRBD1 (5 bases). Per the germline V gene, CDR1 is MNHNY and CDR2 is SVGAGI (reference sequence). Deletions cut 6 bases from V and 10 bases from J, with 16 bases between. This CDR3 has 14 residues. The CDR3, as DNA: TGTGCCAGCAGCTCGGGGGGAGGGCGGTCACCCCTCCACTTT. Encoded protein: CASSSGGGRSPLHF.